This TCR beta chain is from a study of T cells after yellow fever vaccination. Across the study: With SMART-Seq v4 Ultra Low Input, the fractions containing low cell numbers were prepared. Study results and limitations: Boosting was followed by the reappearance of most primary-vaccination clones (under 97% CD4, around 90% CD8).

TCRdb reprocessed the 5' RACE reads via MiXCR and lists one record per CDR3 protein. Of 25,000 to 30,000 distinct CDR3 sequences in the sample, 4.5% were seen once. The sample holds many counts of this clonotype. Germline CDR1 reads SQVTM; CDR2 reads ANQGSEA. V was cut by 6 bases and J by 4 bases, with 6 bases left in between. This CDR3 is 11 amino acids long. V usage is TRBV29-1 and J usage is TRBJ2-2; D not certain. The sample consisted of PBMCs, either bulk or a sorted T-cell subset (CD4+, CD8+, memory, or dextramer-sorted; not recorded which), taken on the day of the yellow fever booster vaccination. This clonotype was sampled from a man aged 18 to 30 who received the YFV17D yellow fever vaccine. The CDR3, as DNA: TGCAGCGTGCTGGTCACCGGGGAGCTGTTTTTT. Amino acid sequence: CSVLVTGELFF.